This TCR beta chain was obtained from a study of OX40 agonist ivuxolimab in advanced cancers. Overall study: Averaging about 60 years in age, with a range of roughly 20 to 80, the cohort was around 85% male. Study-level results: Clones of CD4+ and CD8+ blood T cells grew by week 6 at doses of 0.1 to 3.0 mg/kg. On average, a greater number of expanded clones characterised CD8+ T cells relative to CD4+.

Regarding this clone: No antigen is known for it.

Clones were read by immunoSEQ multiplex PCR, and TCRdb kept only the in-frame ones, dropping some. The sample includes roughly 80,000 clones, approximately 83% seen only once; the top ten take 0.55% to 0.7%. Collection of blood occurred at baseline, at cycle 4 day 1, and at cycle 7 day 1. Sequencing used CD4+ or CD8+ T cells sorted from blood, obtained in a trial of the OX40 agonist ivuxolimab. The sequence was obtained from an adult with an advanced solid tumor such as melanoma, head and neck, liver or kidney cancer.

CDR3 nucleotides: TGTGCCAGCAGCTCTCACGGGTTACACAATCAGCCCCAGCATTTT. It codes for CASSSHGLHNQPQHF. The chain recombines TRBV7-2 with TRBJ1-5, with D unresolved. There are 15 residues in the CDR3. The V gene's germline CDR1 is SGHTA and CDR2 FQGNSA. The V end was cut by 4 bases, the J end by 3 bases, with 13 bases between. Full variable domain (rest looked up from reference TRBV7-2 and TRBJ1-5): GAGVSQSPSNKVTEKGKDVELRCDPISGHTALYWYRQSLGQGLEFLIYFQGNSAPDKSGLPSDRFSAERTGGSVSTLTIQRTQQEDSAVYLCASSSHGLHNQPQHFGDGTRLSIL.